This T cell receptor beta chain comes out of a study of cytomegalovirus exposure and HLA in healthy donors. Across the study: A prior analysis found 95 million to 140 million unique TCR beta sequences from about 179 million T cells. Falling in the Caucasian-associated ancestry cluster were about 83% of approximately 400 genotyped donors.

It was with 60 Vbeta and 13 Jbeta primers that the PCR ran. Measured with immunoSEQ multiplex PCR; TCRdb has only the in-frame clones, and not every one. The sample lists 95,000 to 120,000 clones; 82% were seen once. Study-wide points: There were some public TCRs occurring in many donors, but most TCR sequences were rare.

As concerns this clone: What it recognizes is unknown.

Germline V gene lookup returns CDR1 LNHDA and CDR2 SQIVND (reference sequence). V was pared by 0 bases and J by 2 bases, with 13 bases between. There are 16 residues in the CDR3. The TCR comes from a woman between 18 and 30 years old in good health and CMV-seronegative. The chain links TRBV19 to TRBJ1-2, with D unresolved. The sequencing sample was made of PBMCs. CDR3 nucleotide sequence: TGTGCCAGTAGTATAGATCGAAGACATGGGAACTATGGCTACACCTTC. As protein: CASSIDRRHGNYGYTF.